The 10 T cell receptor beta chains listed next were all sequenced from one sample in a study of CD8 T cells in ankylosing spondylitis. TCRdb used MiXCR to reprocess the 5' RACE reads, holding one entry per CDR3 protein. The repertoire holds about 39,000 distinct CDR3 sequences, with about 9.3% as singletons. Sequences were obtained from blood, either unsorted or a sorted T cell fraction (not recorded which). The receptors were sampled from a male donor with ankylosing spondylitis or in good health (not recorded which).

This clonotype has at least ten counts. The V and J genes are TRBV6-5 and TRBJ2-7; D is perhaps TRBD1 or TRBD2 (6 bases each). Looked up from germline, CDR1 is MNHEY and CDR2 is SVGAGI. CDR3 length equals 12 residues. V lost 6 bases and J 5 bases, leaving 11 bases between the germline ends. The CDR3 nucleotides are TGTGCCAGCAGGAGGGGGGATGACGAGCAGTACTTC. This encodes CASRRGDDEQYF.

This clonotype came up many times. This chain links TRBV29-1 with TRBJ2-3; either TRBD1 or TRBD2 may supply D (5 bases each). V lost 6 bases, J lost 1 base, and 17 bases lay in between. This CDR3 is built from 15 residues. Germline CDR1 and CDR2: SQVTM and ANQGSEA. In DNA form, the CDR3 reads TGCAGCGTGGGGCCCTTGGGGGTAGGCACAGATACGCAGTATTTT. Amino acids: CSVGPLGVGTDTQYF.

This clonotype was observed at least ten times. The chain uses TRBV2 and TRBJ2-2, with D hard to call. Germline loops: CDR1 SNHLY, CDR2 FYNNEI. The CDR3 runs 14 residues. V was trimmed by 3 bases and J by 4 bases, leaving 9 bases between them. This CDR3 is CASSETWSTGELFF. In nucleotides, the CDR3 is TGTGCCAGCAGTGAGACGTGGAGCACCGGGGAGCTGTTTTTT.

This clonotype was seen once. At one of its ends the junction is not consistent with the germline gene, which may arise from a read error. The rearrangement uses TRBV4-2 and TRBJ2-4; 7 positions match TRBD1. The CDR3 extends over 18 amino acids. Germline-derived CDR1 and CDR2 are LGHNA and YNFKEQ. CDR3 residues: CARSPRWATGFAKDIQYF. The CDR3 region has the DNA TGTGCCAGGAGCCCCAGGTGGGCGACAGGGTTTGCCAAAGACATTCAGTACTTC.

The rearrangement uses TRBV30 and TRBJ2-3; no reliable D call. Germline V gives CDR1 GTSNPN, CDR2 SVGIG (reference sequence). Trimming took off 0 bases at V and 3 bases at J, with 4 bases between the two ends. The CDR3 has 12 residues. The CDR3 DNA reads TGTGCCTGGAGTGTACTGACAGATACGCAGTATTTT. Residues: CAWSVLTDTQYF.

This clonotype was observed many times. The CDR3 coding sequence is TGTGCCAGCAGTTTATACGGCTACGAGCAGTACTTC. Translated, it gives CASSLYGYEQYF. V is TRBV27 and J is TRBJ2-7; D is undetermined. The CDR3 totals 12 residues. Looked up from germline, CDR1 is MNHEY and CDR2 is SMNVEV (reference sequence). V was cut by 1 base and J by 3 bases, with 4 bases left in between.

This clonotype was counted only a few times. The chain couples TRBV19 to TRBJ2-7; D not certain. Germline loops: CDR1 LNHDA, CDR2 SQIVND (reference sequence). This CDR3 has 12 residues. The germline V and J ends were trimmed by 5 bases and 7 bases, with 12 bases remaining between them. The CDR3 is CASSSLGMEQYF. DNA for the CDR3: TGTGCCAGTAGTTCCCTGGGGATGGAGCAGTACTTC.

This clonotype was observed at least ten times. The chain carries TRBV29-1 and TRBJ2-3; tentatively, D is TRBD1 (7 bases). Looked up from germline, CDR1 is SQVTM and CDR2 is ANQGSEA. Trimming took off 6 bases at V and 3 bases at J, with 16 bases between the two ends. CDR3 length: 14 residues. The CDR3 bases are TGCAGCGTGGAGGGGACAGTAGCTACAGATACGCAGTATTTT. It encodes CSVEGTVATDTQYF.

The table lists this clonotype with many counts. The chain combines TRBV5-6 with TRBJ2-7; 9 bases agree with TRBD1. Germline V gene sequence: CDR1 SGHDT, CDR2 YYEEEE. V was pared by 5 bases and J by 3 bases, with 9 bases of the junction left unmatched. The CDR3 is made up of 15 amino acids. CDR3 in amino acids: CASSPGTGRDYEQYF. CDR3 sequence (DNA): TGTGCCAGCAGTCCCGGGACAGGGAGGGACTACGAGCAGTACTTC.

This clonotype was picked up many times. This sequence joins TRBV20-1 and TRBJ1-5, with D hard to call. V lost 0 bases, J lost 2 bases, and 14 bases lay in between. This CDR3 region has 16 residues. In germline, CDR1 is DFQATT, CDR2 SNEGSKA (reference sequence). CDR3 region: CSARDPGTLRNQPQHF. The CDR3 DNA is TGCAGTGCTAGAGACCCGGGAACGCTACGCAATCAGCCCCAGCATTTT.